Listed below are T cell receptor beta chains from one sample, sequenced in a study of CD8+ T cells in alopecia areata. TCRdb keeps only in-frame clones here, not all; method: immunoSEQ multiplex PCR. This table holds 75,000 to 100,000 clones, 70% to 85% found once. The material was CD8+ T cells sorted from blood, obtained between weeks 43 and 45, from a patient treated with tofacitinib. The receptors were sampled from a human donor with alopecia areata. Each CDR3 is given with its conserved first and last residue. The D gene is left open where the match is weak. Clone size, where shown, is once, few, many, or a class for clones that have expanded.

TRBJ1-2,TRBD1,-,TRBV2,CASSEALRDRLRGYTF,TGTGCCAGCAGTGAAGCGCTTCGGGACAGACTTCGCGGCTACACCTTC
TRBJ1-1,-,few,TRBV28,CASTTNTEAFF,TGTGCCAGCACGACGAACACTGAAGCTTTCTTT
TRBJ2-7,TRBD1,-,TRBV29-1,CSVEPTGGLEQYF,TGCAGCGTTGAACCTACAGGGGGCCTCGAGCAGTACTTC
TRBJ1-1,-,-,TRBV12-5,CASGLIANEAFF,TGTGCTAGTGGTTTGATCGCCAATGAAGCTTTCTTT
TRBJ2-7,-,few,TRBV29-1,CSVMWDEQYF,TGCAGCGTCATGTGGGATGAGCAGTACTTC
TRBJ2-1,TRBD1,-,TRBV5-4,CARSSRWDRGQSGHNEQFF,TGTGCCAGAAGCTCACGGTGGGACAGGGGACAAAGCGGGCACAATGAGCAGTTCTTC
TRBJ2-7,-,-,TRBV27,CASSFAGHPSYEQYF,TGTGCCAGCAGTTTCGCGGGACACCCCTCCTACGAGCAGTACTTC
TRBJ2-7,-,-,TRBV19,CASSAGRHEQYF,TGTGCCAGTAGTGCCGGACGGCACGAGCAGTACTTC
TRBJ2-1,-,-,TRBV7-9,CASSLSNEQFF,TGTGCCAGCAGCTTATCAAATGAGCAGTTCTTC
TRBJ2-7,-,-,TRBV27,CASTRGAPGDEQYF,TGTGCCAGCACCAGGGGGGCCCCTGGCGACGAGCAGTACTTC
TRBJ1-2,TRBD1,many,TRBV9,CASSPPGQNPSYGYTF,TGTGCCAGCAGCCCCCCGGGACAGAACCCTTCCTATGGCTACACCTTC
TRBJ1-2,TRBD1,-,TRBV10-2,CASSELTGASNYGYTF,TGCGCCAGCAGTGAGTTGACAGGGGCTTCTAACTATGGCTACACCTTC
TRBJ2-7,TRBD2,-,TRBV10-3,CAIMGGSPYEQYF,TGTGCCATCATGGGAGGGTCCCCCTACGAGCAGTACTTC
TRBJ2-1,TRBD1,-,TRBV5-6,CASSAGTGGIDKQFF,TGTGCCAGCAGCGCCGGGACAGGGGGGATTGACAAGCAGTTCTTC
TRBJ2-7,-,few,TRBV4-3,CASSQDYKSSYEQYF,TGCGCCAGCAGCCAAGATTACAAGAGCTCCTACGAGCAGTACTTC
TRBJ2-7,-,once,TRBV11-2,CASRVRQDSYEQYF,TGTGCCAGCAGGGTCAGACAAGATTCCTACGAGCAGTACTTC
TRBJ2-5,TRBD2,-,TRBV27,CATSTSGGDHQETQYF,TGTGCCACATCAACTAGCGGGGGGGACCATCAAGAGACCCAGTACTTC
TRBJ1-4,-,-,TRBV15,CATSTTGGGLSGLFF,TGTGCCACCAGCACGACAGGTGGAGGGTTGTCGGGACTGTTTTTT
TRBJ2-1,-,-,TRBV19,CASSRAGGSYNEQFF,TGTGCCAGTAGTCGGGCAGGGGGGTCCTACAATGAGCAGTTCTTC
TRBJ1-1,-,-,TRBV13,CASSGPGNTEAFF,TGTGCCAGCTCCGGTCCCGGGAACACTGAAGCTTTCTTT
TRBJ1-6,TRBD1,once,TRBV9,CASSGRQGTNSPLHF,TGTGCCAGCAGCGGACGACAGGGAACTAATTCACCCCTCCACTTT
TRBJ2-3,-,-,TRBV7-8,CASRMRGPTDTQYF,TGTGCCAGCAGAATGCGGGGGCCCACAGATACGCAGTATTTT
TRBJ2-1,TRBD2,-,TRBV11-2,CASSLGTRHNEQFF,TGTGCCAGCAGCTTAGGGACTAGACACAATGAGCAGTTCTTC
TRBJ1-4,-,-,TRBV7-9,CASSPWKGTNEKLFF,TGTGCCAGCAGCCCGTGGAAGGGAACTAATGAAAAACTGTTTTTT
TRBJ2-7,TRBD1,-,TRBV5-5,CASSRGTGPRYEQYF,TGTGCCAGCAGCAGAGGGACAGGTCCGAGATACGAGCAGTACTTC
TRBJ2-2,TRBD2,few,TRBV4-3,CASSHSSGEGELFF,TGCGCCAGCAGCCACAGCAGCGGGGAAGGGGAGCTGTTTTTT
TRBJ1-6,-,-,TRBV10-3,CAISDVGGKGNNSPLHF,TGTGCCATCAGTGACGTGGGGGGGAAAGGGAATAATTCACCCCTCCACTTT
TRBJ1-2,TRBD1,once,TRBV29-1,CSVEGEGADGYTF,TGCAGCGTTGAAGGGGAGGGGGCGGACGGCTACACCTTC
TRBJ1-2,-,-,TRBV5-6,CASTMGGFNTF,TGTGCCAGCACTATGGGCGGTTTCAACACCTTC
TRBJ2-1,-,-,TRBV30,CAWSVDNTLRFF,TGTGCCTGGAGTGTGGACAATACCCTTCGGTTCTTC
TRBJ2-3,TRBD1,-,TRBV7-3,CASSPNRGRGADTQYF,TGTGCCAGCAGCCCTAACAGGGGGCGCGGCGCAGATACGCAGTATTTT
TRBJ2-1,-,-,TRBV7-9,CASSLGGSDNEQFF,TGTGCCAGCAGCTTAGGCGGGTCGGACAATGAGCAGTTCTTC
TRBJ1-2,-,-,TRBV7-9,CASSLQVLYGYTF,TGTGCCAGCAGCTTACAGGTCCTCTATGGCTACACCTTC
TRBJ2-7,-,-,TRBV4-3,CASSPVLGGLGSYEQYF,TGCGCCAGCAGCCCCGTCCTCGGGGGCTTAGGCTCCTACGAGCAGTACTTC
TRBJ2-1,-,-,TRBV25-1,CASSEEGRNREQFF,TGTGCCAGCAGTGAAGAGGGCAGGAATCGTGAGCAGTTCTTC
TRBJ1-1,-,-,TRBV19,CASSTNMGREKAEAFF,TGTGCCAGTAGTACCAACATGGGCAGGGAGAAGGCTGAAGCTTTCTTT
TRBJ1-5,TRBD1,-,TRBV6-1,CASSEAPGGQPQHF,TGTGCCAGCAGTGAAGCGCCAGGGGGTCAGCCCCAGCATTTT
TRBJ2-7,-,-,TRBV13,CASSFPSSYEQYF,TGTGCCAGCAGCTTTCCTAGCTCCTACGAGCAGTACTTC
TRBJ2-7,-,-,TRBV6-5,CASSYSSGERSYEQYF,TGTGCCAGCAGTTACTCATCAGGGGAGAGATCCTACGAGCAGTACTTC
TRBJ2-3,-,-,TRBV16,CGCLEELGTDTQYF,TGTGGCTGCTTGGAGGAGCTGGGCACAGATACGCAGTATTTT
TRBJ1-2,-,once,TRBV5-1,CASTNQGSYGYTF,TGCGCCAGCACTAACCAAGGTAGCTATGGCTACACCTTC
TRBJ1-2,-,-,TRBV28,CASSLNGYTF,TGTGCCAGCAGTTTAAATGGCTACACCTTC
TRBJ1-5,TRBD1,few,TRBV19,CATRLGTVKNQPQHF,TGTGCCACCCGACTTGGGACAGTCAAGAATCAGCCCCAGCATTTT
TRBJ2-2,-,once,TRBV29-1,CSVESPNTGELFF,TGCAGCGTTGAATCTCCTAACACCGGGGAGCTGTTTTTT
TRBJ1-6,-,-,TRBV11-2,CASSLAWGSPLHF,TGTGCCAGCAGCTTAGCATGGGGTTCACCCCTCCACTTT
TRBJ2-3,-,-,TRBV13,CASSPGVGTDTQYF,TGTGCCAGCTCTCCGGGGGTAGGCACAGATACGCAGTATTTT
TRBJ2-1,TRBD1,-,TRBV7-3,CASSIRDRGIDEQFF,TGTGCCAGCAGCATCCGGGACAGGGGAATCGATGAGCAGTTCTTC
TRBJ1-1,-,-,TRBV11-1,CASRAPAQNTEAFF,TGTGCCAGCCGGGCACCCGCCCAGAACACTGAAGCTTTCTTT
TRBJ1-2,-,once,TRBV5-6,CASSFVGDYSDGYTF,TGTGCCAGCAGCTTCGTAGGTGACTACAGTGACGGCTACACCTTC
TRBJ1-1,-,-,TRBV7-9,CASSSRVTEAFF,TGTGCCAGCAGCTCGCGGGTCACTGAAGCTTTCTTT
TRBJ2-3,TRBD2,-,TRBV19,CASSMVTSGGTDTQYF,TGTGCCAGTAGTATGGTCACTAGCGGGGGCACAGATACGCAGTATTTT
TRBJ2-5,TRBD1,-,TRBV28,CASSPSNRGRAETQYF,TGTGCCAGCAGCCCCTCAAACAGGGGGCGCGCAGAGACCCAGTACTTC
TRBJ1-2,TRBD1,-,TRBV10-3,CAISEPQGAMDYGYTF,TGTGCCATCAGTGAGCCACAGGGGGCGATGGACTATGGCTACACCTTC
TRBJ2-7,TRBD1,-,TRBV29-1,CSVDTDRSPEQYF,TGCAGCGTTGACACGGACAGGTCCCCCGAGCAGTACTTC
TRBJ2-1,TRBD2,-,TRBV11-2,CASSWSGGENEQFF,TGTGCCAGCAGCTGGAGCGGGGGGGAAAATGAGCAGTTCTTC
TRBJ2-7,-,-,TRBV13,CASQTRGGRLEQYF,TGTGCCAGCCAAACGCGGGGCGGCCGACTAGAGCAGTACTTC
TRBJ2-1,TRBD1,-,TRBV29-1,CSVTVGTALNEQFF,TGCAGCGTTACGGTGGGGACAGCCCTCAATGAGCAGTTCTTC
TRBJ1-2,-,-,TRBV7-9,CASSLGGKTF,TGTGCCAGCAGCTTGGGAGGGAAGACCTTC